This TCR beta chain originates from a study of cytomegalovirus exposure and HLA in healthy donors. Study-wide results and caveats: TCR beta sequences numbering roughly 18,000 were associated with HLA alleles at 0.05 false discovery rate in a later analysis. The listing of some 170 TCR beta chains classed them as cytomegalovirus-associated.

The primer mix had 60 Vbeta and 13 Jbeta primers. Original processing notes: Some 10 million of 80 million or so unique TCR beta chains were shared, per a later count. Generated by immunoSEQ multiplex PCR, the TCRdb table keeps only in-frame clones and is missing some. That table furnishes V, J and clone size, whereas the DNA furnished D and trimming. The sample gives about 89,000 clones, 85% of which show up once; approximately 7.4% is in the top ten. This clone was seen a handful of times. Its antigen is unknown. V was shortened by 4 bases and J by 3 bases, with 13 bases between the two germline ends. From germline, CDR1 is MNHEY and CDR2 SMNVEV (reference sequence). The CDR3 contains 14 residues.

The chain couples TRBV27 to TRBJ2-7, with D possibly matching TRBD2 (6 bases). Sequenced: PBMCs. This receptor was identified in a middle-aged man in good health and CMV-seropositive. CDR3 DNA sequence: TGTGCCAGCAGTTGGGATAGCGGCAACTACGAGCAGTACTTC. Its protein is CASSWDSGNYEQYF.